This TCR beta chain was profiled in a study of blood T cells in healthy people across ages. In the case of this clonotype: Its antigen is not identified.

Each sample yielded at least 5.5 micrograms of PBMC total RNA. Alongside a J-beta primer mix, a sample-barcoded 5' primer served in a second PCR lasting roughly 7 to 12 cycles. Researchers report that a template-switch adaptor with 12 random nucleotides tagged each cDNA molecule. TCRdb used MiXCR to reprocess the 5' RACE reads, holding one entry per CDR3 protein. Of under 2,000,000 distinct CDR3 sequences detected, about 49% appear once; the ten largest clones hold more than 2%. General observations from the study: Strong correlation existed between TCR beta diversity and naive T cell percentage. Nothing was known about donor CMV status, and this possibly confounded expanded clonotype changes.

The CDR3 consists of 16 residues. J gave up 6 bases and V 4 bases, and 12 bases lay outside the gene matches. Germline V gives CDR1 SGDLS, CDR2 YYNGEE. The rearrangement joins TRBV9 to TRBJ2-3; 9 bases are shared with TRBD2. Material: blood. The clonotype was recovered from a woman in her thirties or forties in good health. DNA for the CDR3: TGTGCCAGCAGCCCCCTGGGGACTAGCAGGGAGGATACGCAGTATTTT. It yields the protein CASSPLGTSREDTQYF.